Reported below is one T cell receptor beta chain. A read error may account for a junction end that differs from germline. This entry belongs to a study of blood T cell repertoires in COVID-19. From germline, CDR1 is SGHRS and CDR2 YFSETQ. The CDR3 consists of 14 residues. In the source study's methods: Reference gene primer amplification gave nucleated cell count estimates. Data came from immunoSEQ multiplex PCR; TCRdb stores just in-frame clones and leaves some out. V and J calls and clone size are copied from that table; D and trimming were computed from the DNA. The sample has roughly 65,000 clones; around nine tenths are singletons.

Sequencing was done on a sample of peripheral blood. The V gene is TRBV5-1, the J gene TRBJ1-6; unclear D gene. This clonotype was sampled from a woman in her fifties or sixties with acute or convalescent COVID-19. The CDR3 DNA reads TGCGCCAGCAGCTTGGGGCAGGATAAATCACCCCTCCACTTT. Protein sequence: CASSLGQDKSPLHF.